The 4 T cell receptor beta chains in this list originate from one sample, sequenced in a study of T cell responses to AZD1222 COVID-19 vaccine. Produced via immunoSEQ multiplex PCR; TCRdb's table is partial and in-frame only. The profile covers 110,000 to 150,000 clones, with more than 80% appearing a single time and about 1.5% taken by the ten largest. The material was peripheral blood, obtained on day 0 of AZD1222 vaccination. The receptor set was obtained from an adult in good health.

The CDR3 protein is CASVARGGQRIRPQHF. CDR3 sequence (DNA): TGTGCCAGCGTTGCTAGGGGGGGACAGAGAATCAGGCCCCAGCATTTT. The chain links TRBV2 to TRBJ1-5; 7 bases line up with TRBD1. V trimming: 8 bases; J trimming: 9 bases; junction bases outside the gene matches: 19. Germline assignment: CDR1 SNHLY and CDR2 FYNNEI. The length of the CDR3 is 16 residues.

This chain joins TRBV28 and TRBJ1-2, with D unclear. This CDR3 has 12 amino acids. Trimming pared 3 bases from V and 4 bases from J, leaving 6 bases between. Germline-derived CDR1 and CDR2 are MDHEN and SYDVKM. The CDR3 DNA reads TGTGCCAGCAGTTTTGAGTTCTATGGCTACACCTTC. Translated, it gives CASSFEFYGYTF.

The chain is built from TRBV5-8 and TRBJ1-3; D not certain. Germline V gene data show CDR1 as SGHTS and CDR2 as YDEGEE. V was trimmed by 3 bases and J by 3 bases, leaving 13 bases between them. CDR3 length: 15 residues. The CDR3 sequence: CASSSLGAVGNTIYF. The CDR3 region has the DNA TGTGCCAGCAGCTCCCTGGGTGCAGTTGGAAACACCATATATTTT.

The CDR3 region has the DNA TGTGCCAGCAGCTCACAACTAGCGGGGGCCTACGAGCAGTACTTC. Protein product: CASSSQLAGAYEQYF. The chain is built from TRBV11-2 and TRBJ2-7, with 11 bases aligning to TRBD2. Germline V CDR1 and CDR2: SGHAT, FQNNGV. CDR3 length equals 15 residues. With 4 bases clipped from V and 2 bases from J, the junction kept 4 bases outside the gene matches.